This T cell receptor beta chain is drawn from a study of CD8 T cells in ankylosing spondylitis. Findings and limits, study-wide: Made up of 7 to 9 highly homologous variants, a TCR beta motif appeared characteristic of ankylosing spondylitis blood. Reactive arthritis synovial fluid and blood previously showed some of these motif variants. Reports say disease-linked clones showed up significantly more in matched ankylosing spondylitis synovial fluid.

Germline values: CDR1 LNHDA, CDR2 SQIVND (reference sequence). The CDR3 consists of 16 residues. V lost 2 bases, J lost 3 bases, and 4 bases stayed unmatched. Points on this clonotype: Antigen: not known.

Molecular-barcoded quantitative 5'-RACE produced these TCR beta libraries. TCRdb analysed the 5' RACE reads with MiXCR anew, one entry per CDR3 protein. The sample shows about 360,000 distinct CDR3 sequences, roughly 20% of them seen only once. This receptor was obtained from a male donor with ankylosing spondylitis or in good health (not recorded which). The chain has TRBV19 and TRBJ2-7, with 13 bases fitting TRBD2. Input material: blood, either unsorted or a sorted T cell fraction (not recorded which). The CDR3 DNA reads TGTGCCAGTAGTATATGGGGACTAGCGGGGAACTACGAGCAGTACTTC. Translation gives CASSIWGLAGNYEQYF. The full variable domain, in which reference TRBV19 and TRBJ2-7 provide the parts outside the CDR3, is DGGITQSPKYLFRKEGQNVTLSCEQNLNHDAMYWYRQDPGQGLRLIYYSQIVNDFQKGDIAEGYSVSREKKESFPLTVTSAQKNPTAFYLCASSIWGLAGNYEQYFGPGTRLTVT.